This T cell receptor (beta chain) was sequenced for a study of spatial heterogeneity in lung cancer. Study background: There were consistently more beta-chain sequences detected than alpha-chain sequences. Unique TCR and UMI combinations averaged more than ten appearances each in raw reads.

Time point described: blood at routine non-recurrence follow-up after resection. Unsorted samples of tumor, nontumor lung or frozen PBMC had their whole RNA sequenced. From the 5' RACE reads, TCRdb called clonotypes with MiXCR, one entry per CDR3 protein. The sample carries 110,000 or so distinct CDR3 sequences, approximately 10% recorded once. Trimming took 1 base from V and 6 from J, leaving 14 bases between them. The CDR3 is made up of 15 amino acids. Germline V gene lookup returns CDR1 MNHEY and CDR2 SVGAGI. The sequences come from PBMCs, collected at follow-up. The chain couples TRBV6-5 to TRBJ2-3; D not resolved. This sequence originates from a female donor with early-stage non-small cell lung cancer. CDR3 coding DNA: TGTGCCAGCAGTTACTACTCACCGAGGACGGATACGCAGTATTTT. This translates into CASSYYSPRTDTQYF.